The present entry profiles one T cell receptor (beta chain) with its context. The sample is drawn from a study of cytomegalovirus exposure and HLA in healthy donors. The CDR3 extends over 13 amino acids. The ends were cut back, 5 bases at V and 7 bases at J, with 14 bases in the middle. From germline, CDR1 is SGHAT and CDR2 FQNNGV. Researchers ran the PCR with 60 Vbeta and 13 Jbeta primers. Produced via immunoSEQ multiplex PCR; TCRdb's table is partial and in-frame only. Of some 99,000 clones listed, roughly 70% are singletons. This chain uses TRBV11-2 with TRBJ1-2, with D possibly TRBD1 on 5 matching bases. The clonotype originates from a male donor in good health and CMV-seronegative. Sequences were obtained from PBMCs. The CDR3 sequence is CASSLDLGGGYTF. CDR3 DNA: TGTGCCAGCAGCCTTGACCTGGGGGGTGGCTACACCTTC.